This is a list of T cell receptor beta chains from one sample in a study of T cell responses to AZD1222 COVID-19 vaccine. Here immunoSEQ multiplex PCR was the method, and the copy in TCRdb shows in-frame clones only, minus some. This table has about 27,000 clones, over 80% appearing once. The sequencing here drew on peripheral blood, taken 28 days after the second AZD1222 dose. These receptors were collected from an adult who received the AZD1222 COVID-19 vaccine. Both conserved end residues are part of each CDR3. Each record gives: D gene, V gene, J gene, clone size, CDR3 protein, CDR3 DNA. A D gene is named only where the DNA matches it firmly. Only part of the rows carry a size: once, few, many, or a class if the clone is expanded.

d_call: .
v_call: TRBV28
j_call: TRBJ2-1
clone_size: .
cdr3_aa: CAIPGVGVNEQFF
cdr3_nt: TGTGCCATCCCGGGAGTAGGAGTTAATGAGCAGTTCTTC

d_call: .
v_call: TRBV18
j_call: TRBJ2-4
clone_size: once
cdr3_aa: CASSPPGRQGHNIQYF
cdr3_nt: TGTGCCAGCTCACCACCGGGTCGGCAGGGGCACAACATTCAGTACTTC

d_call: .
v_call: TRBV28
j_call: TRBJ1-1
clone_size: .
cdr3_aa: CASRLRTDWMNTEAFF
cdr3_nt: TGTGCCAGCAGACTCCGGACAGATTGGATGAACACTGAAGCTTTCTTT

d_call: .
v_call: TRBV7-2
j_call: TRBJ1-5
clone_size: .
cdr3_aa: CASSLGDQPQHF
cdr3_nt: TGTGCCAGCAGCTTGGGGGATCAGCCCCAGCATTTT

d_call: TRBD1
v_call: TRBV7-2
j_call: TRBJ1-3
clone_size: .
cdr3_aa: CASRARTGAGNTIYF
cdr3_nt: TGTGCCAGCAGGGCCCGGACAGGGGCGGGGAACACCATATATTTT

d_call: TRBD2
v_call: TRBV6-2/TRBV6-3
j_call: TRBJ2-4
clone_size: .
cdr3_aa: CASSYSIRGRGKGTKNIQYF
cdr3_nt: TGTGCCAGCAGTTACTCGATTCGCGGGAGGGGAAAGGGGACCAAAAACATTCAGTACTTC

d_call: .
v_call: TRBV6-5
j_call: TRBJ2-1
clone_size: once
cdr3_aa: CASSFGTSRNEQFF
cdr3_nt: TGTGCCAGCAGCTTCGGGACGTCTCGGAATGAGCAGTTCTTC

d_call: TRBD1
v_call: TRBV2
j_call: TRBJ1-5
clone_size: .
cdr3_aa: CASHRGSKHQPQHF
cdr3_nt: TGTGCCAGCCACAGGGGCTCCAAGCATCAGCCCCAGCATTTT

d_call: TRBD2
v_call: TRBV28
j_call: TRBJ2-4
clone_size: .
cdr3_aa: CASLTSGRKNIQYF
cdr3_nt: TGTGCCAGCTTGACTAGCGGGCGGAAAAACATTCAGTACTTC

d_call: TRBD1
v_call: TRBV7-3
j_call: TRBJ1-2
clone_size: .
cdr3_aa: CASSLGQEPGGYTF
cdr3_nt: TGTGCCAGCAGCTTGGGACAGGAACCGGGAGGCTACACCTTC

d_call: .
v_call: TRBV24-1
j_call: TRBJ2-3
clone_size: once
cdr3_aa: CATSDLGQGTDTQYF
cdr3_nt: TGTGCCACCAGTGATTTGGGGCAGGGCACAGATACGCAGTATTTT

d_call: .
v_call: TRBV9
j_call: TRBJ1-1
clone_size: .
cdr3_aa: CASTPTSTANTEAFF
cdr3_nt: TGTGCCAGCACCCCCACCTCGACAGCAAACACTGAAGCTTTCTTT

d_call: .
v_call: TRBV4-1
j_call: TRBJ1-5
clone_size: .
cdr3_aa: CASSQEENQPQHF
cdr3_nt: TGCGCCAGCAGCCAAGAGGAGAATCAGCCCCAGCATTTT

d_call: .
v_call: TRBV5-4
j_call: TRBJ1-1
clone_size: .
cdr3_aa: CASSLPREGTEAFF
cdr3_nt: TGTGCCAGCAGCTTGCCTAGGGAAGGCACTGAAGCTTTCTTT

d_call: .
v_call: TRBV9
j_call: TRBJ2-1
clone_size: .
cdr3_aa: CASSVALYNEQFF
cdr3_nt: TGTGCCAGCAGCGTAGCACTCTACAATGAGCAGTTCTTC

d_call: .
v_call: TRBV28
j_call: TRBJ1-1
clone_size: .
cdr3_aa: CASSSGQLAEAFF
cdr3_nt: TGTGCCAGCAGTTCAGGACAGTTGGCTGAAGCTTTCTTT

d_call: .
v_call: TRBV11-2
j_call: TRBJ2-7
clone_size: .
cdr3_aa: CASSFTGEGEQYF
cdr3_nt: TGTGCCAGCAGCTTCACAGGGGAGGGCGAGCAGTACTTC

d_call: TRBD1
v_call: TRBV5-4
j_call: TRBJ1-6
clone_size: .
cdr3_aa: CASSLLRQGYNSPLHF
cdr3_nt: TGTGCCAGCAGCCTTCTTAGACAGGGTTATAATTCACCCCTCCACTTT

d_call: .
v_call: TRBV4-3
j_call: TRBJ1-3
clone_size: .
cdr3_aa: CASSQDGGNTIYF
cdr3_nt: TGCGCCAGCAGCCAAGATGGGGGAAACACCATATATTTT

d_call: .
v_call: TRBV7-2
j_call: TRBJ1-6
clone_size: .
cdr3_aa: CASSPREGFNSPLHF
cdr3_nt: TGTGCCAGCAGCCCACGGGAGGGTTTTAATTCACCCCTCCACTTT

d_call: .
v_call: TRBV3-1/TRBV3-2
j_call: TRBJ2-7
clone_size: .
cdr3_aa: CASRLDYEQYF
cdr3_nt: TGTGCCAGCAGATTAGACTACGAGCAGTACTTC

d_call: TRBD1
v_call: TRBV5-1
j_call: TRBJ2-1
clone_size: .
cdr3_aa: CASSPGQSSYNEQFF
cdr3_nt: TGCGCCAGCAGCCCGGGACAGAGCTCCTACAATGAGCAGTTCTTC

d_call: TRBD1
v_call: TRBV4-2
j_call: TRBJ2-2
clone_size: .
cdr3_aa: CASSQTPPGQGSGELFF
cdr3_nt: TGTGCCAGCAGCCAAACCCCTCCGGGACAGGGTTCCGGGGAGCTGTTTTTT

d_call: .
v_call: TRBV7-2
j_call: TRBJ2-1
clone_size: .
cdr3_aa: CASSLRYNEQFF
cdr3_nt: TGTGCCAGCAGCTTAAGGTACAATGAGCAGTTCTTC

d_call: TRBD1
v_call: TRBV30
j_call: TRBJ1-4
clone_size: .
cdr3_aa: CAWSEGALGEKLFF
cdr3_nt: TGTGCCTGGAGCGAGGGGGCCTTGGGTGAAAAACTGTTTTTT

d_call: .
v_call: TRBV3-1/TRBV3-2
j_call: TRBJ1-5
clone_size: .
cdr3_aa: CASSRSHSNQPQHF
cdr3_nt: TGTGCCAGCAGCCGCTCCCATAGCAATCAGCCCCAGCATTTT

d_call: .
v_call: TRBV2
j_call: TRBJ1-4
clone_size: .
cdr3_aa: CASSLSMQVNEKLFF
cdr3_nt: TGTGCCAGTAGCCTCTCTATGCAAGTTAATGAAAAACTGTTTTTT

d_call: .
v_call: TRBV18
j_call: TRBJ2-2
clone_size: .
cdr3_aa: CASSPRVGMNTGELFF
cdr3_nt: TGTGCCAGCTCACCACGGGTAGGGATGAACACCGGGGAGCTGTTTTTT

d_call: .
v_call: TRBV7-6
j_call: TRBJ2-7
clone_size: once
cdr3_aa: CASSLGGPNYEQYF
cdr3_nt: TGTGCCAGCAGCCTCGGGGGGCCTAACTACGAGCAGTACTTC

d_call: .
v_call: TRBV5-1
j_call: TRBJ2-5
clone_size: .
cdr3_aa: CASSLEETQYF
cdr3_nt: TGCGCCAGCAGCTTAGAAGAGACCCAGTACTTC

d_call: TRBD2
v_call: TRBV19
j_call: TRBJ2-7
clone_size: .
cdr3_aa: CASSIGLAVSYEQYF
cdr3_nt: TGTGCCAGTAGTATAGGCCTAGCGGTTTCCTACGAGCAGTACTTC

d_call: TRBD1
v_call: TRBV5-1
j_call: TRBJ1-2
clone_size: .
cdr3_aa: CASSSGSARGKSGYTF
cdr3_nt: TGCGCCAGCAGCTCGGGTTCGGCCAGGGGGAAAAGTGGCTACACCTTC

d_call: TRBD1
v_call: TRBV7-2
j_call: TRBJ1-1
clone_size: .
cdr3_aa: CASSSRQGARTEAFF
cdr3_nt: TGTGCCAGCAGCTCACGACAGGGGGCCAGAACTGAAGCTTTCTTT

d_call: TRBD2
v_call: TRBV27
j_call: TRBJ2-1
clone_size: once
cdr3_aa: CASSGGTSGVRVYNEQFF
cdr3_nt: TGTGCCAGCAGTGGCGGGACTAGCGGGGTCAGGGTCTACAATGAGCAGTTCTTC

d_call: .
v_call: TRBV5-1
j_call: TRBJ1-6
clone_size: .
cdr3_aa: CASSLSRDYNSPLHF
cdr3_nt: TGCGCCAGCAGCTTGAGCAGGGATTATAATTCACCCCTCCACTTT

d_call: .
v_call: TRBV5-1
j_call: TRBJ1-4
clone_size: .
cdr3_aa: CASSLAEVGSTNEKLFF
cdr3_nt: TGCGCCAGCAGCTTGGCCGAGGTGGGCTCAACTAATGAAAAACTGTTTTTT

d_call: .
v_call: TRBV19
j_call: TRBJ2-6
clone_size: .
cdr3_aa: CASKNPLGANVLTF
cdr3_nt: TGTGCCAGTAAAAACCCGTTGGGGGCCAACGTCCTGACTTTC

d_call: TRBD2
v_call: TRBV7-2
j_call: TRBJ2-3
clone_size: .
cdr3_aa: CATLSGGADTQYF
cdr3_nt: TGTGCCACCCTTAGCGGGGGGGCAGATACGCAGTATTTT

d_call: .
v_call: TRBV7-2
j_call: TRBJ1-1
clone_size: .
cdr3_aa: CASSLRANTEAFF
cdr3_nt: TGTGCCAGCAGCTTACGGGCGAACACTGAAGCTTTCTTT

d_call: TRBD1
v_call: TRBV27
j_call: TRBJ2-3
clone_size: .
cdr3_aa: CASSFLTPGQPYVGTDTQYF
cdr3_nt: TGTGCCAGCAGTTTCCTTACCCCGGGACAGCCGTACGTCGGCACAGATACGCAGTATTTT

d_call: .
v_call: TRBV2
j_call: TRBJ2-5
clone_size: .
cdr3_aa: CASRRHRGETQYF
cdr3_nt: TGTGCCAGCAGGCGACATCGGGGGGAGACCCAGTACTTC

d_call: .
v_call: TRBV4-1
j_call: TRBJ1-5
clone_size: .
cdr3_aa: CASSQPGWDNQPQHF
cdr3_nt: TGCGCCAGCAGCCAACCGGGCTGGGACAATCAGCCCCAGCATTTT

d_call: .
v_call: TRBV9
j_call: TRBJ1-4
clone_size: once
cdr3_aa: CASSVNNGLDEKLFF
cdr3_nt: TGTGCCAGCAGCGTAAATAACGGTTTGGACGAAAAACTGTTTTTT

d_call: .
v_call: TRBV7-2
j_call: TRBJ1-2
clone_size: .
cdr3_aa: CASSPRDVFYGYTF
cdr3_nt: TGTGCCAGCAGCCCCAGGGATGTTTTCTATGGCTACACCTTC

d_call: TRBD1
v_call: TRBV28
j_call: TRBJ1-5
clone_size: .
cdr3_aa: CASSRPQGFPPQHF
cdr3_nt: TGTGCCAGCAGTCGTCCACAGGGGTTTCCGCCCCAGCATTTT

d_call: TRBD2
v_call: TRBV7-9
j_call: TRBJ2-3
clone_size: .
cdr3_aa: CASSPGLEGRGDTQYF
cdr3_nt: TGTGCCAGCAGCCCGGGACTAGAGGGGCGGGGAGATACGCAGTATTTT

d_call: .
v_call: TRBV15
j_call: TRBJ1-2
clone_size: .
cdr3_aa: CATSREFGRKRMGDRGGYTF
cdr3_nt: TGTGCCACCAGCAGAGAGTTTGGAAGAAAAAGAATGGGGGACCGCGGAGGCTACACCTTC

d_call: .
v_call: TRBV9
j_call: TRBJ2-1
clone_size: .
cdr3_aa: CASSLTGVPNEQFF
cdr3_nt: TGTGCCAGCAGCCTAACGGGTGTCCCCAATGAGCAGTTCTTC

d_call: .
v_call: TRBV19
j_call: TRBJ1-2
clone_size: .
cdr3_aa: CASSIGTSYGYTF
cdr3_nt: TGTGCCAGTAGTATAGGGACATCCTACGGCTACACCTTC